A selection of T cell receptor beta chains follows, all from one sample in a study of T cells in Graves' hyperthyroidism and ophthalmopathy. TCRdb reanalysed the multiplex PCR reads using MiXCR and keeps one entry per CDR3 protein. In the table there are about 58,000 distinct CDR3 sequences, less than 50% of which are singletons. The specimen was blood. All receptors come from a woman aged 25 to 39 with Graves' ophthalmopathy. Each CDR3 is given with its conserved first and last residue. The order of the fields is J gene, clone size, D gene, V gene, CDR3 protein, CDR3 DNA. A D gene is named only where the DNA matches it firmly. The size entry is marked missing in some rows and otherwise reads once, few, many or a size class.

J gene: TRBJ1-2; clone size: -; D gene: TRBD1; V gene: TRBV29-1; CDR3 protein: CSVRGRAGTGIPGYTF; CDR3 DNA: TGCAGCGTGAGGGGGCGGGCCGGGACAGGGATTCCTGGCTACACCTTC
J gene: TRBJ2-5; clone size: many; D gene: TRBD2; V gene: TRBV5-6; CDR3 protein: CASSLVASGRETQYF; CDR3 DNA: TGTGCCAGCAGCTTGGTCGCGAGCGGGAGGGAGACCCAGTACTTC
J gene: TRBJ1-3; clone size: many; D gene: -; V gene: TRBV5-4; CDR3 protein: CASSPWGGGGISGNTIYF; CDR3 DNA: TGTGCCAGCAGCCCCTGGGGGGGCGGGGGGATCTCTGGAAACACCATATATTTT
J gene: TRBJ1-5; clone size: -; D gene: -; V gene: TRBV15; CDR3 protein: CATSRGLGGNQPQHF; CDR3 DNA: TGTGCCACCAGCAGGGGACTGGGCGGCAATCAGCCCCAGCATTTT
J gene: TRBJ2-7; clone size: many; D gene: -; V gene: TRBV7-9; CDR3 protein: CASSLAHEQYF; CDR3 DNA: TGTGCCAGCAGCTTAGCCCACGAGCAGTACTTC
J gene: TRBJ1-2; clone size: -; D gene: -; V gene: TRBV7-3; CDR3 protein: CASSIQGRSYGYTF; CDR3 DNA: TGTGCCAGCAGCATACAGGGTCGGAGCTATGGCTACACCTTC
J gene: TRBJ2-5; clone size: -; D gene: -; V gene: TRBV19; CDR3 protein: CASSIGGTAQETQYF; CDR3 DNA: TGTGCCAGTAGTATAGGCGGGACAGCTCAAGAGACCCAGTATTTC
J gene: TRBJ2-7; clone size: many; D gene: -; V gene: TRBV7-2; CDR3 protein: CASSLSSRTYEQYF; CDR3 DNA: TGTGCCAGCAGCTTATCGTCCAGAACCTACGAGCAGTACTTC
J gene: TRBJ2-2; clone size: many; D gene: -; V gene: TRBV5-4; CDR3 protein: CASSLGGLGTGELFF; CDR3 DNA: TGTGCCAGCAGCTTGGGAGGTTTAGGCACCGGGGAGCTGTTTTTT
J gene: TRBJ1-1; clone size: many; D gene: -; V gene: TRBV7-8; CDR3 protein: CASSSRFRVLGTEAFF; CDR3 DNA: TGTGCCAGCAGCTCTCGATTCAGGGTTTTGGGCACTGAAGCTTTCTTT
J gene: TRBJ2-5; clone size: many; D gene: TRBD1; V gene: TRBV7-7; CDR3 protein: CASSFGQGGETQYF; CDR3 DNA: TGTGCTAGCAGCTTTGGACAGGGGGGAGAGACCCAGTACTTC
J gene: TRBJ1-2; clone size: -; D gene: -; V gene: TRBV9; CDR3 protein: CAGSVSGGLDGYAF; CDR3 DNA: TGTGCCGGCAGCGTATCGGGGGGATTAGATGGCTACGCCTTC
J gene: TRBJ1-5; clone size: many; D gene: -; V gene: TRBV5-1; CDR3 protein: CASSLSGPSEQPQHF; CDR3 DNA: TGCGCCAGCAGCTTGTCGGGACCGAGCGAACAGCCCCAGCATTTT
J gene: TRBJ2-5; clone size: many; D gene: TRBD2; V gene: TRBV7-3; CDR3 protein: CASSLLAGKVETQYF; CDR3 DNA: TGTGCCAGCAGCTTATTAGCGGGAAAGGTGGAGACCCAGTACTTC
J gene: TRBJ2-7; clone size: -; D gene: TRBD2; V gene: TRBV7-9; CDR3 protein: CTSSPPSGGYEQYF; CDR3 DNA: TGTACCAGCAGTCCCCCTAGCGGGGGCTACGAACAGTACTTC
J gene: TRBJ1-2; clone size: -; D gene: -; V gene: TRBV20-1; CDR3 protein: CSARGAATTGNTF; CDR3 DNA: TGCAGTGCTAGAGGGGCGGCTACAACTGGAAACACCTTC
J gene: TRBJ2-1; clone size: -; D gene: TRBD1; V gene: TRBV9; CDR3 protein: CASSADRVPKLDEQFF; CDR3 DNA: TGTGCCAGCAGCGCGGACAGGGTGCCGAAATTGGATGAGCAGTTCTTC
J gene: TRBJ2-2; clone size: few; D gene: -; V gene: TRBV28; CDR3 protein: CASSPFRLAANTGELFF; CDR3 DNA: TGTGCCAGCAGTCCCTTTCGGCTAGCTGCGAACACCGGGGAGCTGTTTTTT
J gene: TRBJ1-5; clone size: -; D gene: -; V gene: TRBV20-1; CDR3 protein: CSASGGKMNNQPQHF; CDR3 DNA: TGCAGTGCTAGTGGGGGGAAAATGAACAATCAGCCCCAGCATTTT
J gene: TRBJ1-3; clone size: -; D gene: -; V gene: TRBV14; CDR3 protein: CASSQERVDLGTIYF; CDR3 DNA: TGTGCCAGCAGCCAAGAAAGAGTCGATCTAGGAACCATATATTTT
J gene: TRBJ1-1; clone size: once; D gene: -; V gene: TRBV7-6; CDR3 protein: CASSFSQETEAFF; CDR3 DNA: TGTGCCAGCAGCTTCAGCCAAGAGACTGAAGCTTTCTTT
J gene: TRBJ1-2; clone size: -; D gene: -; V gene: TRBV5-5; CDR3 protein: CASSLVQVERRTF; CDR3 DNA: TGTGCCAGCAGTCTGGTACAGGTGGAGAGGCGCACCTTC
J gene: TRBJ2-1; clone size: few; D gene: -; V gene: TRBV3-1; CDR3 protein: CASSHPSGAYNEQFF; CDR3 DNA: TGTGCCAGCAGCCACCCCAGCGGAGCCTACAATGAGCAGTTCTTC
J gene: TRBJ1-4; clone size: -; D gene: -; V gene: TRBV29-1; CDR3 protein: CSVSIGRGTNEKLFF; CDR3 DNA: TGCAGCGTTAGTATCGGGCGAGGAACTAATGAAAAACTGTTTTTT
J gene: TRBJ2-6; clone size: -; D gene: -; V gene: TRBV19; CDR3 protein: CASSIQGLSGANVLTF; CDR3 DNA: TGTGCCAGTAGTATACAGGGCCTCTCTGGGGCCAACGTCTTGACTTTC
J gene: TRBJ1-2; clone size: -; D gene: TRBD1; V gene: TRBV29-1; CDR3 protein: CSVMGEGAIYGYTF; CDR3 DNA: TGCAGCGTGATGGGGGAGGGGGCGATCTATGGCTACACCTTC
J gene: TRBJ2-7; clone size: -; D gene: -; V gene: TRBV4-2; CDR3 protein: CASSQDQGGNYEQYF; CDR3 DNA: TGTGCCAGCAGCCAAGATCAAGGGGGTAACTACGAGCAGTACTTC
J gene: TRBJ2-5; clone size: medium-sized; D gene: TRBD2; V gene: TRBV25-1; CDR3 protein: CASSALLAGETQYF; CDR3 DNA: TGTGCCAGCAGTGCCTTACTAGCGGGTGAGACCCAGTACTTC
J gene: TRBJ2-5; clone size: many; D gene: -; V gene: TRBV28; CDR3 protein: CASSFPGQETQYF; CDR3 DNA: TGTGCCAGCAGTTTCCCCGGGCAAGAGACCCAGTACTTC
J gene: TRBJ1-3; clone size: many; D gene: TRBD1; V gene: TRBV20-1; CDR3 protein: CSARDRENTIYF; CDR3 DNA: TGCAGTGCTAGGGACAGGGAAAACACCATATATTTT
J gene: TRBJ1-4; clone size: many; D gene: -; V gene: TRBV29-1; CDR3 protein: CSAKLPAAREKLFF; CDR3 DNA: TGCAGCGCTAAGCTCCCGGCGGCGAGGGAAAAACTGTTTTTT
J gene: TRBJ2-2; clone size: -; D gene: -; V gene: TRBV2; CDR3 protein: CASSQGAGELFF; CDR3 DNA: TGTGCCAGCAGTCAAGGAGCAGGGGAGCTGTTTTTT
J gene: TRBJ2-7; clone size: -; D gene: TRBD2; V gene: TRBV11-1; CDR3 protein: CASITGRTYEQYF; CDR3 DNA: TGTGCCAGCATTACCGGGAGGACGTACGAGCAGTACTTC
J gene: TRBJ2-1; clone size: many; D gene: TRBD2; V gene: TRBV6-6; CDR3 protein: CASRAGLAGVNEQFF; CDR3 DNA: TGTGCCAGCAGAGCAGGACTAGCGGGAGTCAATGAGCAGTTCTTC
J gene: TRBJ2-1; clone size: many; D gene: TRBD2; V gene: TRBV19; CDR3 protein: CASSIKREWGYNEQFF; CDR3 DNA: TGTGCCAGTAGTATCAAGCGGGAGTGGGGTTACAATGAGCAGTTCTTC
J gene: TRBJ2-3; clone size: once; D gene: TRBD2; V gene: TRBV11-2; CDR3 protein: CASSALLSGRNTGTRYF; CDR3 DNA: TGTGCCAGCAGCGCCCTCCTAAGCGGGAGGAACACAGGTACGCGGTATTTT
J gene: TRBJ1-2; clone size: many; D gene: TRBD1; V gene: TRBV5-4; CDR3 protein: CASSGDRANYGYTF; CDR3 DNA: TGTGCCAGCAGCGGGGACAGAGCTAACTATGGCTACACCTTC
J gene: TRBJ2-5; clone size: many; D gene: TRBD1; V gene: TRBV28; CDR3 protein: CASSLDRRKETQYF; CDR3 DNA: TGTGCCAGCAGTTTGGACAGGCGCAAAGAGACCCAGTACTTC
J gene: TRBJ1-5; clone size: -; D gene: -; V gene: TRBV5-1; CDR3 protein: CASSWITGPNQPQHF; CDR3 DNA: TGCGCCAGCAGCTGGATAACAGGGCCGAATCAGCCCCAGCATTTT
J gene: TRBJ2-7; clone size: -; D gene: -; V gene: TRBV10-3; CDR3 protein: CAIMGEQQYF; CDR3 DNA: TGTGCCATCATGGGGGAACAGCAGTACTTC
J gene: TRBJ1-4; clone size: many; D gene: -; V gene: TRBV6-1; CDR3 protein: CASSSQLNEKLFF; CDR3 DNA: TGTGCCAGCAGCTCACAGCTTAATGAAAAACTGTTTTTT
J gene: TRBJ2-3; clone size: once; D gene: TRBD2; V gene: TRBV7-3; CDR3 protein: CASSQARGRPSTDTQYF; CDR3 DNA: TGTGCCAGCAGCCAGGCGCGGGGGAGACCAAGCACAGATACGCAGTATTTT
J gene: TRBJ1-4; clone size: many; D gene: -; V gene: TRBV5-5; CDR3 protein: CASSFDGATNEKLFF; CDR3 DNA: TGTGCCAGCAGCTTTGATGGGGCGACTAATGAAAAACTGTTTTTT
J gene: TRBJ2-4; clone size: many; D gene: -; V gene: TRBV6-1; CDR3 protein: CASSPLTAGRNIQYF; CDR3 DNA: TGTGCCAGCAGTCCTTTGACGGCTGGCCGAAACATTCAGTACTTC
J gene: TRBJ2-1; clone size: -; D gene: -; V gene: TRBV7-2; CDR3 protein: CASNLGVVERFF; CDR3 DNA: TGTGCCAGCAACTTGGGGGTCGTTGAGCGGTTCTTC
J gene: TRBJ2-7; clone size: many; D gene: TRBD1; V gene: TRBV28; CDR3 protein: CASSTTGTDYEQYF; CDR3 DNA: TGTGCCAGCAGCACCACCGGGACAGACTACGAGCAGTACTTC
J gene: TRBJ1-2; clone size: many; D gene: -; V gene: TRBV6-2/TRBV6-3; CDR3 protein: CASKPGPTNYGYTF; CDR3 DNA: TGTGCCAGCAAACCGGGCCCGACTAACTATGGCTACACCTTC
J gene: TRBJ2-2; clone size: -; D gene: -; V gene: TRBV20-1; CDR3 protein: CSAPPGELFF; CDR3 DNA: TGCAGTGCTCCCCCTGGGGAGCTGTTTTTT
J gene: TRBJ2-5; clone size: many; D gene: TRBD2; V gene: TRBV6-5; CDR3 protein: CASSRQRQGGKTQYF; CDR3 DNA: TGTGCCAGCAGCCGTCAACGGCAGGGAGGGAAGACCCAGTACTTC
J gene: TRBJ2-3; clone size: -; D gene: TRBD2; V gene: TRBV20-1; CDR3 protein: CSASPSAGARTDTRYF; CDR3 DNA: TGCAGTGCTAGCCCCTCTGCGGGAGCCCGCACAGATACGCGGTACTTT